This TCR beta chain was retrieved from a study of cytomegalovirus exposure and HLA in healthy donors (dated by TCRdb to about 2017). The study in broad terms: An earlier analysis of about 560 of the donors reported 276 Gb of sequence data and 117 million unique TCR beta sequences obtained from about 200 million T cells. An early release that covered several hundred HLA-typed donors contained around 300 gigabases of sequencing data and about 84 million unique TCR sequences. Of the approximately 400 genotyped donors, 81% were placed in the genetic ancestry cluster associated with self-reported Caucasian donors. The study was designed to test whether signatures of past pathogen exposure could be identified by cataloging public T cell receptors. The study used immunosequencing to profile the T cell repertoires of approximately 640 subjects and linked those repertoires to cytomegalovirus serostatus. Besides the first cohort of more than 650 subjects, a separate validation cohort made up of 120 or so different subjects was used. To predict cytomegalovirus infection status, the study brought together high-throughput TCR immunosequencing, statistical association of individual TCRs with disease status, and machine learning. A later analysis re-examined previously published TCR beta repertoires from 600 to 700 donors and added high-resolution HLA genotyping to investigate patterns of TCR occurrence. The later analysis used no new phenotypic data to find candidate immune exposures, relying instead on TCR beta sequences and their occurrence across donors. An earlier analysis of approximately 630 of the donors applied high-throughput TCR beta sequencing to assess whether each TCR beta V gene segment acted as functional or pseudogenic. Donor age, sex, ethnicity and CMV serostatus were collected together with the repertoire data. Genome-wide SNP genotypes for about 60% of the 666 donors were used in a later genetic analysis, which treated that subset as a discovery cohort. Every discovery cohort repertoire had been produced on one sequencing platform. HLA typing included class I and class II loci at four-digit resolution. Typing coverage varied by locus: 629-630 donors for A, B, C, DRB1 and DQB1; roughly 520 for DQA1; around 570 for DPA1; roughly 470 for DPB1. Five DR-DQ haplotypes were treated as single units for association and clustering because of strong linkage in the cohort. Among approximately 370 genotyped donors of the cohort, an average of approximately 240,000 unique TCR beta nucleotide sequences was sequenced per donor, of which 15% to 20% were non-productive.

About this clone: The clone's antigen remains unknown. Qualities for individual bases were not recorded, and no much larger clone is one base off.

The study at large found these results: The authors suggested that the approach could potentially be extended to other disease states and immunological phenotypes. A cluster of highly shared sequence variants was judged likely to represent a technical artifact of the sequencing pipeline. Roughly uniform sequencing depth across donors was assumed in presence/absence analyses, although this assumption may not hold. A later genetic analysis associated a missense DCLRE1C variant with V-gene and J-gene trimming of TCR beta chains, and an independent cohort replicated the association. A later analysis associated about 17,000 TCR beta sequences with specific HLA alleles at a false discovery rate of 0.05. A further reported finding was that TCR beta sequences accurately predicted the HLA-A and HLA-B alleles for most subjects in the first cohort. In a later analysis, HLA-associated TCR beta chains were found to be more clonally expanded and to have lower generation probabilities than equally common non-associated chains. Some IMGT-functional V segments, including TRBV6-2 and TRBV6-3, could not be told apart with the 87-base-pair reads, so those segments were excluded. A total of about 180 TCR beta chains were listed by the study as associated with cytomegalovirus. A later genetic analysis reported fewer N-insertions in productive TCRs among donors in an Asian-associated ancestry cluster than the approximately 670-donor mean. Linkage disequilibrium might explain the correlated functional status among segregating V segments, but an unknown experimental factor could not be ruled out. In a later analysis, several top co-occurrence clusters were reported to appear linked to parvovirus B19, influenza, CMV and Epstein-Barr virus. Around 16 rarely observed V segments, including chromosome 9 orphons, were excluded from the earlier analysis of approximately 500 of the donors because counts were too low. The only immune exposure information available for the cohort was CMV serostatus. Because some donors lacked HLA typing at each locus, the association tests relied only on the typed subset. In this cohort, only TCR beta chains were sequenced, and detectable features were limited by the absence of alpha or paired-chain data. While some public TCRs were present in many individuals, most TCR sequences turned up only very rarely across donors. In vitro tests confirmed that a few of the cytomegalovirus-associated TCR beta chains recognize cytomegalovirus antigens. When HLA alleles, especially DR and DQ, strongly co-occurred, attributing TCR associations to individual alleles was difficult. Broadly in line with IMGT annotations, most TCR beta V segments showed up in productive rearrangements about 90% or about 30% of the time in an earlier analysis of 450 to 750 of the donors. A later analysis found that most CMV-associated TCR beta chains appeared HLA-restricted, with HLA associations seemingly driven largely by CMV exposure. In both the original and validation cohorts, the classifier was reported to diagnose cytomegalovirus status with high specificity and sensitivity. In a later analysis, the rate of TCR association differed among HLA loci, with DRB1 alleles having the most associated TCRs and HLA-C alleles having the fewest.

From a lookup of the germline V gene, CDR1 and CDR2 are SNHLY and FYNNEI. V and J are trimmed by 3 bases and 4 bases, and the gene matches miss 3 bases of the junction. The CDR3 spans 14 residues, from the cysteine through the phenylalanine. Of all the DNA, just the CDR3 is kept, 42 bases in frame from base 1. In total, around 600 healthy bone marrow donors made up the cohort. Cohort members were all nominally healthy when sampled, although unrecorded immune exposures were likely present. The donor was CMV seronegative and was included in the group of 352 seronegative cohort members. Every donor gave a peripheral blood sample, and the peripheral blood mononuclear cells from that sample were used for TCR beta sequencing. Genomic DNA was extracted from the blood cell samples with the Qiagen DNeasy Blood Extraction Kit. Library preparation used the immunoSEQ multiplex PCR assay. For the multiplex PCR, a mixture combining 60 forward primers for TCR Vbeta segments and 13 reverse primers for TCR Jbeta segments was used. The CDR3 region of rearranged TCR beta genes was amplified from genomic DNA with a multiplex PCR assay. Amplified TCR beta libraries were sequenced as 87-base-pair reads on the Illumina HiSeq System. The original methods were these. In a later analysis, around 80 million unique TCR beta chains were counted across the 650 to 700 repertoires, and around 10 million of these chains were shared by at least two donors. Raw reads were error-corrected and collapsed into unique sequences by a nearest-neighbor algorithm in which closely related sequences were merged to remove PCR and sequencing errors. V, D and J gene segments were assigned by aligning CDR3 sequences to IMGT reference sequences. For a sequence to be retained, a match of at least six nucleotides to both a V gene segment and a J gene segment was required. Rearrangements were called productive when the CDR3 lacked stop codons and stayed in frame with V and J; all others were non-productive. CDR3 was defined according to IMGT convention as the region running from the second conserved V-encoded cysteine to the conserved J-encoded phenylalanine. The earlier analysis of some 600 of the donors excluded sequences that lacked an unambiguous match to a single V gene segment. An earlier analysis of approximately 590 of the donors classified V segments as functional when productive rearrangements were above 56.7% and as segregating when the standard deviation between donors was above 5%. A statistical classification framework was built to diagnose cytomegalovirus status from the catalog of TCR beta chain sequences. V and J gene assignment, in a later analysis, came from comparing TCR nucleotide sequences with IMGT/GENE-DB human TR gene sequences. The TCRdist pipeline was used in a later analysis to assign CDR3 sequences and most-parsimonious VDJ recombination scenarios. In a later analysis, each TCR beta chain was defined by its CDR3 amino acid sequence together with its V-gene family, and reads lacking a unique V-gene family were excluded. As a way to deal with suspected cross-contamination and a sequencing artifact, a later analysis dropped over 550 nucleotide sequences that were highly shared and had low generation probability. In a later analysis, a clonal expansion index was calculated for each public chain from normalized within-repertoire ranks of inferred template counts. In a later analysis, generation probabilities were computed using a VDJ recombination model fitted to out-of-frame rearrangements, and the results were checked against IGoR. A later analysis scored TCR-TCR, TCR-HLA and TCR-CMV co-occurrence with hypergeometric tests, applying a repertoire-size bias correction to TCR pairs. In a later analysis, false discovery rates were estimated by permuting HLA or CMV assignments 20 times. In a later analysis, co-occurring TCRs were grouped using DBSCAN, with TCRdist sequence similarity added in when clustering inside HLA-allele-positive subsets. Repertoires with fewer than 30,000 or more than 120,000 public chains, plus five repertoires with anomalous nucleotide sharing, were excluded from co-occurrence clustering. TCRdb took this table from immuneACCESS and kept in-frame rearrangements with V and J called. Such tables lack part of the clones; where checked against another copy, unresolved V genes explain under half of the gap, and the rest is unexplained. V, J and clone size are those of that table, while D and trimming were read from the DNA. The sample table contains 100,000 to 150,000 clones; only one count was recorded for around 80% of them. The ten largest account for 1.2% of the sample.

The rearrangement joined TRBV2 to TRBJ1-5; the central 7 bases match TRBD1. The sample was PBMCs. The clonotype was recovered from a female donor in good health and CMV-seronegative. The DNA is TGTGCCAGCAGTGAGACAGGGCTTAATCAGCCCCAGCATTTT. Translated, this is CASSETGLNQPQHF.